The T cell receptor (beta chain) described here comes from a study of T cells in Graves' hyperthyroidism and ophthalmopathy. Researchers amplified the TCR beta CDR3 regions from RNA transcripts. An initial round of RT-PCR targeting the TCR CDR3 relied on the HTBI primer set. In TCRdb, the multiplex PCR reads were re-called with MiXCR into one record per CDR3 protein. The sample holds 250,000 to 400,000 distinct CDR3 sequences, roughly an eighth seen once. The V end was cut by 8 bases, the J end by 0 bases, with 4 bases between. This CDR3 has 11 residues. The germline V gene has CDR1 MDHEN and CDR2 SYDVKM. Study outcomes and limitations: Patients with ophthalmopathy were separated from those with stable hyperthyroidism by a 13 V-J model.

There are many counts of this clonotype. Its matching antigen is unknown. This receptor was obtained from a woman aged 40 to 50 with Graves' ophthalmopathy. The chain uses TRBV28 and TRBJ1-1; D is undetermined. Sequencing used blood. The CDR3, as DNA: TGTGCCAGCGTAGTGAACACTGAAGCTTTCTTT. Translating gives CASVVNTEAFF.